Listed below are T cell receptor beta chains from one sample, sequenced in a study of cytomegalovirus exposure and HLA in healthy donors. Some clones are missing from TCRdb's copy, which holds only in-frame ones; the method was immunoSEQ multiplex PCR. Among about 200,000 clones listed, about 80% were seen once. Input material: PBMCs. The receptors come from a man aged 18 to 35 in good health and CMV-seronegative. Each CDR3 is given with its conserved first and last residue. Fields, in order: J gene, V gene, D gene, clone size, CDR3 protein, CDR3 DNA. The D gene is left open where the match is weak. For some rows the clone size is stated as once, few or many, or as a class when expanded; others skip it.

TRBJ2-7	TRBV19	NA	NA	CASSIGQDYEQYF	TGTGCCAGTAGTATAGGCCAGGACTACGAGCAGTACTTC
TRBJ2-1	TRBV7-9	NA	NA	CASSLGQNNEQFF	TGTGCCAGCAGCTTAGGACAGAACAATGAGCAGTTCTTC
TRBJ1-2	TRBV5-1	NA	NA	CASSLEPLDYGYTF	TGCGCCAGCAGCTTGGAGCCCCTCGACTATGGCTACACCTTC
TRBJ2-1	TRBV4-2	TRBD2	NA	CASSQDGGASSYNEQFF	TGTGCCAGCAGCCAAGACGGGGGGGCCTCCTCCTACAATGAGCAGTTCTTC
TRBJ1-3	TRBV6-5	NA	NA	CASSYKSHSGNTIYF	TGTGCCAGCAGTTACAAGTCACACTCTGGAAACACCATATATTTT
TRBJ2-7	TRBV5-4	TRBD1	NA	CASSLPGQPAEQYF	TGTGCCAGCAGCTTGCCGGGACAGCCGGCCGAGCAGTACTTC
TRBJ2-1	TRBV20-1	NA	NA	CSAARLNEQFF	TGCAGTGCCGCGCGACTGAATGAGCAGTTCTTC
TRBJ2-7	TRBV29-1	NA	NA	CSVVPGDRYEQYF	TGCAGCGTTGTTCCCGGGGATAGATACGAGCAGTACTTC
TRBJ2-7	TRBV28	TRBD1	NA	CASSTQGDRYEQYF	TGTGCCAGCAGTACACAGGGGGACCGCTACGAGCAGTACTTC
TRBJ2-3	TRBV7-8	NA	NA	CASSLGRTDTQYF	TGTGCCAGCAGCTTGGGCAGAACAGATACGCAGTATTTT
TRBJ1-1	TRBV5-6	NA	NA	CASSLGGGLNTEAFF	TGTGCCAGCAGCTTGGGGGGCGGACTGAACACTGAAGCTTTCTTT
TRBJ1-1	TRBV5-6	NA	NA	CASRYGVGTGEAFF	TGTGCCAGCCGATACGGGGTGGGTACTGGTGAAGCTTTCTTT
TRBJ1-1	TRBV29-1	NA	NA	CSVDAGQGTEAFF	TGCAGCGTTGATGCAGGGCAGGGAACTGAAGCTTTCTTT
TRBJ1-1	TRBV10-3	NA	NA	CAISEGAGGPGTEAFF	TGTGCCATCAGTGAGGGGGCCGGGGGGCCGGGCACTGAAGCTTTCTTT
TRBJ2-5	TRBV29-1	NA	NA	CSASIISGETQYF	TGCAGCGCTTCGATCATAAGCGGTGAGACCCAGTACTTC
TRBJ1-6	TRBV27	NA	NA	CASSLGIQGSSYNSPLHF	TGTGCCAGCAGTTTAGGCATTCAAGGGAGCTCCTATAATTCACCCCTCCACTTT
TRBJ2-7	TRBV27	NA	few	CASSLTGSYEQYF	TGTGCCAGCAGTTTGACAGGCTCCTACGAGCAGTACTTC
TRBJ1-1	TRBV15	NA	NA	CATSRGGVGGINTEAFF	TGTGCCACCAGCAGAGGGGGGGTGGGGGGAATAAACACTGAAGCTTTCTTT
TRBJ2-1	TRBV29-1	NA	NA	CSVARNNEQFF	TGCAGCGTTGCCAGAAACAATGAGCAGTTCTTC
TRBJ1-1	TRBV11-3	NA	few	CASSRTGGTEAFF	TGTGCCAGCAGCCGGACCGGGGGCACTGAAGCTTTCTTT
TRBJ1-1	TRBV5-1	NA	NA	CASSPPGNTEAFF	TGCGCCAGCAGCCCCCCGGGGAACACTGAAGCTTTCTTT
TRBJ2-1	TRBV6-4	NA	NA	CASSDLSGAGTNEQFF	TGTGCCAGCAGTGACTTGAGTGGGGCTGGTACGAATGAGCAGTTCTTC
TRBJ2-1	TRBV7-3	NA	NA	CASSLVGGGSYNEQFF	TGTGCCAGCAGCTTAGTGGGAGGAGGATCCTACAATGAGCAGTTCTTC
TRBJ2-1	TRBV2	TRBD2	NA	CASSLSGRVSYNEQFF	TGTGCCAGCAGTTTAAGCGGGAGAGTCTCCTACAATGAGCAGTTCTTC
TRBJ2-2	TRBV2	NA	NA	CASSVLDGAGELFF	TGTGCCAGCAGTGTCCTGGACGGGGCCGGGGAGCTGTTTTTT
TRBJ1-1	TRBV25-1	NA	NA	CASSEVGGARTEAFF	TGTGCCAGCAGTGAAGTGGGGGGAGCGAGGACTGAAGCTTTCTTT
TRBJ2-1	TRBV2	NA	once	CASSAHTQGQNNEQFF	TGTGCCAGCAGTGCTCATACCCAGGGGCAAAACAATGAGCAGTTCTTC
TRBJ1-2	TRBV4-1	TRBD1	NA	CASSQGAMRGLYGYTF	TGCGCCAGCAGCCAAGGGGCCATGAGGGGGCTCTATGGCTACACCTTC
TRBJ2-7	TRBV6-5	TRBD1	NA	CASSYRDRGSYEQYF	TGTGCCAGCAGTTACAGGGACAGGGGCTCCTACGAGCAGTACTTC
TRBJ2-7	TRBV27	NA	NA	CASSFSPGSYEQYF	TGTGCCAGCAGTTTCTCCCCGGGGAGCTACGAGCAGTACTTC
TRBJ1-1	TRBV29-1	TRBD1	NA	CSVQGQTNTEAFF	TGCAGCGTGCAGGGACAGACGAACACTGAAGCTTTCTTT
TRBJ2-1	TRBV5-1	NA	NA	CASGDGSSYNEQFF	TGCGCCAGCGGAGACGGGAGCTCCTACAATGAGCAGTTCTTC
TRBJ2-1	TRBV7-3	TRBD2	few	CASSLQGLATVYNEQFF	TGTGCCAGCAGCTTACAAGGACTAGCGACCGTCTACAATGAGCAGTTCTTC
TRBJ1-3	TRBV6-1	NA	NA	CASSEPGLKSGNTIYF	TGTGCCAGCAGTGAACCGGGTCTTAAATCTGGAAACACCATATATTTT
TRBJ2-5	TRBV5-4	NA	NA	CASQRTQETQYF	TGTGCCAGCCAACGCACACAAGAGACCCAGTACTTC
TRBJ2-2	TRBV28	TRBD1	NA	CASTGTANTGELFF	TGTGCCAGCACGGGGACAGCGAACACCGGGGAGCTGTTTTTT
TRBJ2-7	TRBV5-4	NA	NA	CASSTNREGEQYF	TGTGCCAGCAGCACAAACAGGGAGGGCGAGCAGTACTTC
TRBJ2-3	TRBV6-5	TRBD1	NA	CASSYDRGPTDTQYF	TGTGCCAGCAGTTATGACAGGGGACCGACAGATACGCAGTATTTT
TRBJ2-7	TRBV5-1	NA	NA	CASSPEGGRIEQYF	TGCGCCAGCAGCCCAGAAGGGGGACGCATCGAGCAGTACTTC
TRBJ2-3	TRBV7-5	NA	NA	CAWTSGRDTQYF	TGTGCATGGACTAGCGGGAGGGATACGCAGTATTTT
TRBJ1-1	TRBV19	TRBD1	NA	CASSILQGAEAFF	TGTGCCAGTAGTATTCTCCAGGGGGCTGAAGCTTTCTTT
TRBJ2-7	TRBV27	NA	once	CASSLAAAYEQYF	TGTGCCAGCAGTTTAGCGGCAGCCTACGAGCAGTACTTC
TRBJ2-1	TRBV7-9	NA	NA	CASSPGLLNYNEQFF	TGTGCCAGCAGCCCGGGACTCCTCAACTACAATGAGCAGTTCTTC
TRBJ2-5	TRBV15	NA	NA	CATSRDQGTRQTQYF	TGTGCCACCAGCAGGGATCAGGGTACTCGGCAGACCCAGTACTTC
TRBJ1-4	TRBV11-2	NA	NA	CASSSLGNEKLFF	TGTGCCAGCAGCTCCCTGGGCAATGAAAAACTGTTTTTT
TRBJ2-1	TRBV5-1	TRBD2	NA	CASSLEGGPIDEQFF	TGCGCCAGCAGCTTGGAGGGAGGGCCAATCGATGAGCAGTTCTTC
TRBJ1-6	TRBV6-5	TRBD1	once	CASSPGGSYNSPLHF	TGTGCCAGCAGTCCAGGGGGCTCCTATAATTCACCCCTCCACTTT
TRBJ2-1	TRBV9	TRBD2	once	CASSPGLGLGNEQFF	TGTGCCAGCAGCCCAGGACTAGGACTGGGGAATGAGCAGTTCTTC
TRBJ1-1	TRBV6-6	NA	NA	CASSGVMYREAFF	TGTGCCAGCAGTGGAGTTATGTACAGGGAAGCTTTCTTT
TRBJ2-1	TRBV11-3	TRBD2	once	CASSSRAGGRDEQFF	TGTGCCAGCAGCTCGAGAGCGGGAGGGAGGGATGAGCAGTTCTTC
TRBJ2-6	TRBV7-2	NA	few	CASSLVGVGLGSGANVLTF	TGTGCCAGCAGCTTAGTGGGTGTCGGGTTGGGCTCTGGGGCCAACGTCCTGACTTTC
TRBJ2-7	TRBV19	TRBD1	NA	CASSSPEDRQYEQYF	TGTGCCAGTAGTTCCCCCGAGGACAGGCAATACGAGCAGTACTTC
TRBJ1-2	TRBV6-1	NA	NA	CASSAVQGGYGYTF	TGTGCCAGCAGTGCGGTACAGGGCGGCTATGGCTACACCTTC
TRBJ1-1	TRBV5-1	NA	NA	CASSLNPSMNTEAFF	TGCGCCAGCAGCTTGAATCCGAGCATGAACACTGAAGCTTTCTTT
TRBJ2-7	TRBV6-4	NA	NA	CASRGDYEQYF	TGTGCCAGCAGAGGCGACTACGAGCAGTACTTC
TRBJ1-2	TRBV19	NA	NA	CASRDSRGYTF	TGTGCCAGTAGGGACAGTCGGGGCTACACCTTC
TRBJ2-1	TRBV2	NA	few	CASSAIVEAGEQFF	TGTGCCAGCAGTGCGATTGTCGAGGCCGGTGAGCAGTTCTTC